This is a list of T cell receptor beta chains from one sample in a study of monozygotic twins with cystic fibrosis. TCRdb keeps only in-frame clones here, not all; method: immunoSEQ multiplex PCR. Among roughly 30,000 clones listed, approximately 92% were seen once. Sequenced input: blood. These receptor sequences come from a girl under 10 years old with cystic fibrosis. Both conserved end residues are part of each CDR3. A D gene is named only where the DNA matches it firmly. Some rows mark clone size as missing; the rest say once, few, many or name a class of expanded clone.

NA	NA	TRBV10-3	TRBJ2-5	TGTGCCATCAGCCAAAGACGGGGGTCTGCAGAGACCCAGTACTTC	CAISQRRGSAETQYF
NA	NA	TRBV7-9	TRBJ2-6	TGTGCCAGCAGCTTAGTTTTCTCTGGGGCCAACGTCCTGACTTTC	CASSLVFSGANVLTF
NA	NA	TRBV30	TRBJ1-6	TGTGCCTGGAGTGGGGGGGGCGCGGGGCGGTCACCCCTCCACTTT	CAWSGGGAGRSPLHF
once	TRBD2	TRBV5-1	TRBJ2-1	TGCGCCAGCAGCCCCGGACTAGCGGATAAGCAGTTCTTC	CASSPGLADKQFF
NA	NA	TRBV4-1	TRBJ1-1	TGCGCCAGCAGCCAATACGGGGGGGTGAACACTGAAGCTTTCTTT	CASSQYGGVNTEAFF
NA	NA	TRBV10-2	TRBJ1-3	TGCGCCAGCAGTGACCTAAAATCCGGAAACACCATATATTTT	CASSDLKSGNTIYF
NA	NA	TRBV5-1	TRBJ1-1	TGCGCCAGCAGCTGGACCCCCGGGGGTGGGGCAAATGAAACTTTCTTT	CASSWTPGGGANETFF
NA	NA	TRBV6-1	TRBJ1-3	TGTGCCAGCAGGGAAAGGGAAGAAGGTGGAAACACCATATATTTT	CASREREEGGNTIYF
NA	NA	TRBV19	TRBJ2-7	TGTGCCAGTAGTATAGTTCCCTCTTCCTACGAGCAGTACTTC	CASSIVPSSYEQYF
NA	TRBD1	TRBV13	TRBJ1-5	TGTGCCAGCAGCTTCCGACAGGGAGGTCAGCCCCAGCATTTT	CASSFRQGGQPQHF
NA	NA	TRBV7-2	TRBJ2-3	TGTGCCAGCAGCCTCGGACCGACGCAGTATTTT	CASSLGPTQYF
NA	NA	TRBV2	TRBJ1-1	TGTGCCAGCAGTGTATACAGGGACACTGAAGCTTTCTTT	CASSVYRDTEAFF
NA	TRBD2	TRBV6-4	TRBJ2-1	TGTGCCAGCAGTGAGAGCGGGGGCGTTTACAATGAGCAGTTCTTC	CASSESGGVYNEQFF